The entry that follows covers one T cell receptor beta chain sequence. Deletions cut 2 bases from V and 0 bases from J, with 8 bases between. This CDR3 contains 15 residues. The germline V gene encodes CDR1 MGHDK and CDR2 SYGVNS. The source of the sample is a study of blood T cell repertoires in COVID-19. As for the study in general: Spain, Italy and the United States supplied samples that represented acute and convalescent COVID-19.

In the source study's methods: Estimated nucleated cell counts came from reference gene primer amplification. Assay used: immunoSEQ multiplex PCR; TCRdb lists only in-frame clones, some missing. Clone size and V and J calls were adopted from that table, with D and trimming inferred from the DNA. The table shows approximately 210,000 clones, with roughly 88% occurring only once. This TCR was sampled from a man aged 30-40 years who had recovered from COVID-19. J is TRBJ2-1 and V is TRBV25-1, with TRBD2 as a possible D gene (5 bases). Material for sequencing was peripheral blood. The CDR3 spells CASSETGSSYNEQFF. The CDR3 nucleotides are TGTGCCAGCAGTGAAACGGGGAGCTCCTACAATGAGCAGTTCTTC.